The clone carrying this T cell receptor beta chain occurred once. This sequence may be a read error, since a much larger clone differs from it by one base. Other DNA sequences from this sample encode an identical CDR3 as well. CDR3 length: 13 amino acids. Germline CDR1 is SGHVS and CDR2 is FNYEAQ. V lost 5 bases and J lost 3, with 10 bases in between. Deep-level assay runs were performed. Sequencing used immunoSEQ multiplex PCR; TCRdb keeps in-frame clones, though not all of them. The sample includes under 850,000 clones, approximately 77% of them seen just once. This specimen belongs to a study of shared clonotypes between healthy human individuals. Study in general: CD4 naive cells filled three plates per donor, CD4 memory three, CD8 naive two and CD8 memory one.

Material for sequencing was memory CD4+ T cells sorted from blood. The subset was: CD45RA-negative fraction. The rearrangement uses TRBV7-6 and TRBJ1-1; D is undetermined. The TCR sequence derives from a woman aged 30 to 39 in good health. The CDR3 loop is CASSTQRDTEAFF. CDR3 nucleotide sequence: TGTGCCAGCAGCACCCAAAGGGACACTGAAGCTTTCTTT.